In this sample, the clone carrying this TCR beta chain turned up a few times. The target antigen is unknown. The CDR3 has 16 amino acids. The germline V gene encodes CDR1 SGHTA and CDR2 FQGNSA. V was cut by 5 bases and J by 2 bases, with 16 bases left in between. TCRdb called the 5' RACE reads again in MiXCR, with one record for every CDR3 protein. Here the sample spans some 250,000 distinct CDR3 sequences, approximately 9% being singletons. This specimen belongs to a study of T-cell memory formation after mild COVID-19. Findings and limits, study-wide: Clones that shrank (day 15 to 85) were balanced CD4/CD8, whereas later expanders leaned CD4+.

This sequence originates from a man younger than 30 who had mild COVID-19 (a few samples of this study predate the infection). Cell type and time point are not known. The specimen was PBMCs or a T cell subset sorted from them (not recorded which). The rearrangement uses TRBV7-2 and TRBJ1-5; no firm D call. The CDR3 sequence: CASSPLGGRGNQPQHF. As DNA, the CDR3 is TGTGCCAGCAGCCCTTTAGGAGGACGAGGCAATCAGCCCCAGCATTTT.